This is a list of T cell receptor beta chains from one sample in a study of blood T cell repertoires in COVID-19. Assay used: immunoSEQ multiplex PCR; TCRdb lists only in-frame clones, some missing. This table has around 180,000 clones, roughly 70% appearing once. The sample comprised peripheral blood. The origin of the receptors is a woman at least 80 years old with acute or convalescent COVID-19. Each CDR3 is given with its conserved first and last residue. A D gene is named only where the DNA matches it firmly. Expanded clones are given a class, and other clones once, few, many or no size at all.

-,-,TRBJ1-5,TRBV19,TGTGCCAGTACTGTACAGGGAGAACAGCCCCAGCATTTT,CASTVQGEQPQHF
TRBD1,-,TRBJ1-2,TRBV28,TGTGCCAGCAGTATTGACAGGGGTAACTATGGCTACACCTTC,CASSIDRGNYGYTF
TRBD1,-,TRBJ2-7,TRBV9,TGTGCCAGCAGCGTTGAAGGGGGCGGCGAGCAGTACTTC,CASSVEGGGEQYF
-,-,TRBJ1-5,TRBV7-9,TGTGCCAGCAGCTTAGACGGCAGGCAGCCCCAGCATTTT,CASSLDGRQPQHF
TRBD1,once,TRBJ1-5,TRBV2,TGTGCCAGCAGTGATATCAGGGGGGAGCCCCAGCATTTT,CASSDIRGEPQHF
TRBD2,-,TRBJ2-5,TRBV2,TGTGCCAGCAGCTGGGGACTAGCGGGAGAAGAGACCCAGTACTTC,CASSWGLAGEETQYF
TRBD2,-,TRBJ2-5,TRBV3-1/TRBV3-2,TGTGCCAGCAGCCAAGATTTCCAGCGGGGCCGGTGGTACTACTTC,CASSQDFQRGRWYYF
-,few,TRBJ1-1,TRBV6-2/TRBV6-3,TGTGCCAGCAGTCTGACGGGTAGGGGTACTGAAGCTTTCTTT,CASSLTGRGTEAFF
-,-,TRBJ1-2,TRBV27,TGTGCCAGCACCAACACCTACGCAGGGTATGCTGGCTACACCTTC,CASTNTYAGYAGYTF
-,-,TRBJ2-3,TRBV6-6,TGTGCCAGCAGTTACGGGTATAGGGGAAGCACAGATACGCAGTATTTT,CASSYGYRGSTDTQYF
TRBD2,-,TRBJ2-3,TRBV7-9,TGTGCCAGCAGCTTCGGACTAGCGGGGTTGTATTTT,CASSFGLAGLYF
-,-,TRBJ1-2,TRBV27,TGTGCCAGCAGCTCTATGCGGGGGAGCAACTATGGCTACACCTTC,CASSSMRGSNYGYTF
TRBD2,-,TRBJ2-1,TRBV7-2,TGTGCCAGCAGCTTTAGCGGGGGTGCCTACAATGAGCAGTTCTTC,CASSFSGGAYNEQFF
TRBD1,-,TRBJ2-7,TRBV2,TGTGCCAGCAGTGAAGCGGGGCAGGGGGCAGGAATTTACGAGCAGTACTTC,CASSEAGQGAGIYEQYF
-,-,TRBJ1-2,TRBV30,TGTGCCTGGGCGGAGATAGCGTCCCCGGTCTATGGCTACACCTTC,CAWAEIASPVYGYTF
TRBD2,-,TRBJ2-3,TRBV29-1,TGCAGCGTCGGGACTAGCGGGGGACTTATCACAGATACGCAGTATTTT,CSVGTSGGLITDTQYF
-,-,TRBJ2-2,TRBV5-1,TGCGCCAGCAGCTTGCGGACAGATACCGGGGAGCTGTTTTTT,CASSLRTDTGELFF
-,few,TRBJ1-5,TRBV28,TGTGCCAGCAGCTCTAAAGCCAGGGGAAATAGCAATCAGCCCCAGCATTTT,CASSSKARGNSNQPQHF
-,-,TRBJ1-3,TRBV11-2,TGTGCCAGCAGCTTATTCCTTTCTGGAAACACCATATATTTT,CASSLFLSGNTIYF
-,-,TRBJ2-2,TRBV6-4,TGTGCCAGCAGTGACTCTAGCGAGAACACCGGGGAGCTGTTTTTT,CASSDSSENTGELFF
TRBD2,-,TRBJ2-5,TRBV6-5,TGTGCCAGCAGTCCCCTAGCGGGAGGGGGTCAGACCCAGTACTTC,CASSPLAGGGQTQYF
-,few,TRBJ2-1,TRBV10-1,TGCGCCAGCAGTGAGATTAGTTACAATGAGCAGTTCTTC,CASSEISYNEQFF
TRBD2,-,TRBJ2-1,TRBV6-2/TRBV6-3,TGTGCCAGCAGTTCAAGGACTAGCGGGGCCAATTCCTACAATGAGCAGTTCTTC,CASSSRTSGANSYNEQFF
TRBD2,few,TRBJ2-7,TRBV27,TGTGCCAGCATCGCTAGCGGGAGCGGTGAGCAGTACTTC,CASIASGSGEQYF
-,-,TRBJ1-2,TRBV5-1,TGCGCCAGCAGCTTGACAGGGCGGTATGGCTACACCTTC,CASSLTGRYGYTF
TRBD1,-,TRBJ1-2,TRBV19,TGTGCCAGTAGTACTCGGGACAGCTATGGCTACACCTTC,CASSTRDSYGYTF
-,-,TRBJ2-7,TRBV27,TGTGCCAGCAGTCCCCAGTTCAAGTTCTACGAGCAGTACTTC,CASSPQFKFYEQYF
-,few,TRBJ1-4,TRBV29-1,TGCAGCGTCCACAGGGCGGGCGGTGAAAAACTGTTTTTT,CSVHRAGGEKLFF
-,few,TRBJ1-2,TRBV7-8,TGTGCCAGCAGCTTGGGGGGGTCCGTTGGCTACACCTTC,CASSLGGSVGYTF
TRBD2,-,TRBJ2-1,TRBV10-3,TGTGCCATCGAGCCTAGCGGAACCTACAATGAGCAGTTCTTC,CAIEPSGTYNEQFF
-,-,TRBJ2-5,TRBV7-3,TGTGCCAGCAGCACGCTCCCGGGGGGCTCAGGCGGCCAGTACTTC,CASSTLPGGSGGQYF
-,once,TRBJ1-5,TRBV19,TGTGCCAGTAGTGGGCAGGGTAGCAATCAGCCCCAGCATTTT,CASSGQGSNQPQHF
-,-,TRBJ2-2,TRBV5-1,TGCGCCAGCAGCTTGGTAACAGCTACCGGGGAGCTGTTTTTT,CASSLVTATGELFF
-,-,TRBJ1-5,TRBV2,TGTGCCAGCAGTGGGACTCAGAATCAGCCCCAGCATTTT,CASSGTQNQPQHF
TRBD2,-,TRBJ2-7,TRBV4-1,TGCGCCAGCAGCCTCTTGACGGGGGGGACTAGCGGGAGACCCCACGAGCAGTACTTC,CASSLLTGGTSGRPHEQYF